Listed below are T cell receptor beta chains from one sample, sequenced in a study of cytomegalovirus exposure and HLA in healthy donors. The method was immunoSEQ multiplex PCR; TCRdb's version includes in-frame clones alone and lacks a portion of them. The repertoire includes more than 150,000 clones, 81% of them detected once, and 1% to 1.5% sits in the top ten. The sample taken for sequencing was PBMCs. Receptors were obtained from a man aged 45-60 years in good health and CMV-seropositive. Each CDR3 is given with its conserved first and last residue. D genes are given only for firm matches. Clone size is not always given. Where it is, it says once, few, many or a class for expanded clones.

length: 15
D: NA
size: NA
V: TRBV28
J: TRBJ1-3
DNA: TGTGCCAGCAATCCTATGGGGGGTACTGGAAACACCATATATTTT
CDR3: CASNPMGGTGNTIYF

length: 12
D: NA
size: NA
V: TRBV19
J: TRBJ2-7
DNA: TGTGCCAGTAGTCTTAACCAGTATGAGCAGTACTTC
CDR3: CASSLNQYEQYF

length: 17
D: NA
size: once
V: TRBV6-1
J: TRBJ1-2
DNA: TGTGCCAGCAGTGAAAGGCCGCGGGGGCGCGATCGCTATGGCTACACCTTC
CDR3: CASSERPRGRDRYGYTF

length: 15
D: NA
size: NA
V: TRBV5-8
J: TRBJ2-1
DNA: TGTGCCAGCTTGAGACGGGGGGCCCCTCTTAATGAGCAGTTCTTC
CDR3: CASLRRGAPLNEQFF

length: 16
D: NA
size: NA
V: TRBV6-1
J: TRBJ2-6
DNA: TGTGCCAGCAGTGAAGGATCCCCAGGGCGGGCCAACGTCCTGACTTTC
CDR3: CASSEGSPGRANVLTF

length: 19
D: TRBD2
size: NA
V: TRBV7-3
J: TRBJ2-1
DNA: TGTGCCAGCAGCTTAAGAGGCCTAGCGGGAGCCCCCTCCTACAATGAGCAGTTCTTC
CDR3: CASSLRGLAGAPSYNEQFF

length: 14
D: TRBD1
size: NA
V: TRBV18
J: TRBJ1-1
DNA: TGTGCCAGCTCATCGGGACAGCTACACACTGAAGCTTTCTTT
CDR3: CASSSGQLHTEAFF

length: 17
D: TRBD2
size: NA
V: TRBV5-6
J: TRBJ2-2
DNA: TGTGCCAGCAGCTTCTCCCTCGGGGGGGCCGGCACCGGGGAGCTGTTTTTT
CDR3: CASSFSLGGAGTGELFF

length: 13
D: TRBD1
size: NA
V: TRBV30
J: TRBJ1-5
DNA: TGTGCCTGGAGTCCACAGGGGTATCAGCCTCAGCATTTT
CDR3: CAWSPQGYQPQHF

length: 16
D: TRBD1
size: NA
V: TRBV19
J: TRBJ1-5
DNA: TGTGCCAGTAGTATAGGCGGGACAGGGGAGAATAGGCCCCAGCATTTT
CDR3: CASSIGGTGENRPQHF

length: 15
D: TRBD2
size: NA
V: TRBV6-5
J: TRBJ2-1
DNA: TGTGCCAGCCACTTCGGCACTAGCGGGTACAATGAGCAGTTCTTC
CDR3: CASHFGTSGYNEQFF

length: 14
D: NA
size: NA
V: TRBV6-4
J: TRBJ2-1
DNA: TGTGCCAGCAGTGACCAGGCAGGGTCCAATGAGCAGTTCTTC
CDR3: CASSDQAGSNEQFF

length: 15
D: TRBD2
size: NA
V: TRBV5-6
J: TRBJ2-5
DNA: TGTGCCAGCAGCCGGAGCGGGAGGAACCGGGAGACCCAGTACTTC
CDR3: CASSRSGRNRETQYF